Following are 2 T cell receptor beta chains from one sample sequenced in a study of beta chain features in type 1 diabetes. Since all of the isolated RNA was reverse transcribed, expressed TCRB transcripts were what got sequenced. Assay used: immunoSEQ multiplex PCR; TCRdb lists only in-frame clones, some missing. The repertoire has around 240,000 clones, around 10% of them found once; the top ten carry less than 0.035%. The sequenced material came from naive CD4+ T cells from blood. These receptors originate from a woman aged 18-29 years in good health.

This clone was found a few times. The chain carries TRBV2 and TRBJ2-5; weak D call: TRBD1 (5 bases). CDR1 and CDR2 (germline): SNHLY, FYNNEI. V was shortened by 4 bases and J by 5 bases, with 17 bases between the two germline ends. This CDR3 has 15 residues. CDR3 DNA sequence: TGTGCCAGCAGTGGGGTGGGGCAGGGATGGGAGACCCAGTACTTC. This gives the protein CASSGVGQGWETQYF.

This clone was counted between two and nine times. This chain joins TRBV2 and TRBJ1-2; 9 bases line up with TRBD1. In germline, CDR1 is SNHLY, CDR2 FYNNEI. The CDR3 consists of 14 residues. The trim removed 6 bases at V and 8 bases at J, leaving 10 bases unmatched. The CDR3 loop is CASRGQGGSRGYTF. The CDR3, as DNA: TGTGCCAGCAGGGGACAGGGAGGTAGTAGGGGCTACACCTTC.